This paragraph covers one TCR beta chain sequence. Its target is not known. Profiled with immunoSEQ multiplex PCR; TCRdb holds only in-frame clones, not every one. This sample has approximately 90,000 clones, with over 75% found just once. These data belong to a study of OX40 agonist ivuxolimab in advanced cancers. Study-wide background: Partial responses were achieved by three patients, of whom one had hepatocellular carcinoma and two had cutaneous melanoma.

Findings of the study overall: Doses of 0.1 to 3.0 mg/kg were accompanied by clonal expansion of CD4+ and CD8+ blood T cells by week 6.

CDR1 and CDR2 (germline): SGHRS, YFSETQ. The CDR3 has 17 residues. V lost 0 bases and J lost 3; bases outside the gene matches: 4. The origin of this receptor is an adult with an advanced solid tumor such as melanoma, head and neck, liver or kidney cancer. Material: CD4+ or CD8+ T cells sorted from blood, obtained in a trial of the OX40 agonist ivuxolimab. The rearrangement joins TRBV5-1 to TRBJ2-3; 13 bases align to TRBD2. The CDR3 DNA is TGCGCCAGCAGCTTGGTCGGACTAGCGGGAGTGACAGATACGCAGTATTTT. It is translated as CASSLVGLAGVTDTQYF.